The subject of this entry is one TCR beta chain. The data derive from a study of cytomegalovirus exposure and HLA in healthy donors. PCR primers comprised 60 Vbeta and 13 Jbeta primers. Profiled with immunoSEQ multiplex PCR; TCRdb holds only in-frame clones, not every one. This sample carries some 150,000 clones, around four fifths of them seen once, and the ten largest clones take about 1.6%. Germline trimming cut 1 base from V and 4 bases from J; bases unmatched to any gene: 6. Germline values: CDR1 MGHRA, CDR2 YSYEKL. The CDR3 consists of 15 residues. The TCR comes from a man aged 35 to 55 in good health and CMV-seronegative. The chain links TRBV4-1 to TRBJ1-1; 7 bases map to TRBD1. The specimen was PBMCs. The CDR3 region is CASSQGETGFTEAFF. Here the CDR3 DNA reads TGCGCCAGCAGCCAAGGGGAGACAGGGTTCACTGAAGCTTTCTTT.